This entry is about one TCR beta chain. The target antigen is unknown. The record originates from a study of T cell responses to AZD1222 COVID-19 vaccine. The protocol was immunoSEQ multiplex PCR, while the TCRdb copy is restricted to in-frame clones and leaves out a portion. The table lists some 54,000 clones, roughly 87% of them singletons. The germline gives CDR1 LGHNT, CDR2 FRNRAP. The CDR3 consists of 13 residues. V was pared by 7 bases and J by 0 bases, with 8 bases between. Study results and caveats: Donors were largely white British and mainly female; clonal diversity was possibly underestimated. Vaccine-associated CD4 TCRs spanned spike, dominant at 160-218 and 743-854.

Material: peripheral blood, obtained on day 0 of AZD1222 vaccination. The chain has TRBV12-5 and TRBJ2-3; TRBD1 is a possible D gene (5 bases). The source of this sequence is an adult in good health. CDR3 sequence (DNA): TGTGCTAGTGCGACAGTTAGCACAGATACGCAGTATTTT. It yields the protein CASATVSTDTQYF.